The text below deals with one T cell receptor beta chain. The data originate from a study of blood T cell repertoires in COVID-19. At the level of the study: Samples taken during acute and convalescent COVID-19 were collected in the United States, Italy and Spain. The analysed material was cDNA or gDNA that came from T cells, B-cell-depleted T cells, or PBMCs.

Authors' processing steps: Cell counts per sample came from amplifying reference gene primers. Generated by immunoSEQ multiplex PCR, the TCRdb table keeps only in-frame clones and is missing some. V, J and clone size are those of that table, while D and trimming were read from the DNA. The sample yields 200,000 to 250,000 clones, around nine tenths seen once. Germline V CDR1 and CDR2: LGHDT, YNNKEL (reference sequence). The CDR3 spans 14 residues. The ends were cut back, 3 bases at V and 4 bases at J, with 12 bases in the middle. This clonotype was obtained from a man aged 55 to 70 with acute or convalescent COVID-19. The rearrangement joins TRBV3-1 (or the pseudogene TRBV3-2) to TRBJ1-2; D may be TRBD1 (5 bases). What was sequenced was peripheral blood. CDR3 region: CASSHLDSIYGYTF. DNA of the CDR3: TGTGCCAGCAGCCACCTCGACAGCATCTATGGCTACACCTTC.